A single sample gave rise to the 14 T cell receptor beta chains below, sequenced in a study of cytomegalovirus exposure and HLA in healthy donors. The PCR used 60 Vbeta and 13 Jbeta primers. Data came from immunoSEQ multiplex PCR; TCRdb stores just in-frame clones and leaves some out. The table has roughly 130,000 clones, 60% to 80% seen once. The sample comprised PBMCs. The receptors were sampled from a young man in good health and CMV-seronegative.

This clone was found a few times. DNA of the CDR3: TGCGCCAGCAGCCAAGAAACCAGGGATGGAGATACGCAGTATTTT. This sequence encodes CASSQETRDGDTQYF. The V gene is TRBV4-3, the J gene TRBJ2-3, with a tentative D call TRBD1 (5 bases). V was trimmed by 0 bases and J by 5 bases, leaving 12 bases between them. This CDR3 region has 15 residues. Germline values: CDR1 LGHNA, CDR2 YSLEER.

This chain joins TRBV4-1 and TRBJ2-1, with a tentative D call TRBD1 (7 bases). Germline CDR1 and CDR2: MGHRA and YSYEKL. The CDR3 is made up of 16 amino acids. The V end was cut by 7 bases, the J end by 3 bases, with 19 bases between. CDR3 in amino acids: CASTPGGAGGYNEQFF. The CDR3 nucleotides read TGCGCCAGCACCCCCGGGGGAGCAGGGGGCTACAATGAGCAGTTCTTC.

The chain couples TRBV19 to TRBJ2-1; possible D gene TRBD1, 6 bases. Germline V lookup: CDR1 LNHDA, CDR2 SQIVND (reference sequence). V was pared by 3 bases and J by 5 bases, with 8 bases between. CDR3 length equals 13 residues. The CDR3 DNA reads TGTGCCAGTAGTATTTCAGGGGACAATGAGCAGTTCTTC. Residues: CASSISGDNEQFF.

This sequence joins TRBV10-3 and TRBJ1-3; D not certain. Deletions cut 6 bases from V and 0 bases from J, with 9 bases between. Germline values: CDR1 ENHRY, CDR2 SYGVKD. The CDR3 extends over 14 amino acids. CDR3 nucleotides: TGTGCCATCAGGGGAGGACTCTCTGGAAACACCATATATTTT. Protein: CAIRGGLSGNTIYF.

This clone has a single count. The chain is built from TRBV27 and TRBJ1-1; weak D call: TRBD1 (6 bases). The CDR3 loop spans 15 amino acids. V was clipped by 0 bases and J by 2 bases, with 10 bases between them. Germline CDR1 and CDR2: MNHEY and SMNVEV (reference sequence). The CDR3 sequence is CASSLSTGGNTEAFF. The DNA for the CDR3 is TGTGCCAGCAGTTTATCGACAGGAGGAAACACTGAAGCTTTCTTT.

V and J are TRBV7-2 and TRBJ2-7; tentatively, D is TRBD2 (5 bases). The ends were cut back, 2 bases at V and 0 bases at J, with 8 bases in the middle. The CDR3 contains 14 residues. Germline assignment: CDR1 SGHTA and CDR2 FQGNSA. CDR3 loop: CASSLLGSSYEQYF. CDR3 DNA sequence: TGTGCCAGCAGCTTATTAGGGAGCTCCTACGAGCAGTACTTC.

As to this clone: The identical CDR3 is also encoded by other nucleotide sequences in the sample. The CDR3 sequence is CASSPEGRNTEAFF. CDR3 bases: TGTGCCAGCAGCCCGGAGGGCCGGAATACTGAAGCTTTCTTT. The V and J genes are TRBV7-2 and TRBJ1-1; no reliable D call. V gave up 5 bases and J gave up 5 bases, with 15 bases separating them. The CDR3 totals 14 residues. Germline CDR1 and CDR2: SGHTA and FQGNSA.

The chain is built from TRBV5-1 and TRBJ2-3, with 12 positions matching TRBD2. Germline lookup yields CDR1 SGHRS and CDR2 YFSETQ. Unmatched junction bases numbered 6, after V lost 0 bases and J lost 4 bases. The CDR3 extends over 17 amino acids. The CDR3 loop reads CASSLVLAGGGSDTQYF. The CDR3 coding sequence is TGCGCCAGCAGCTTGGTACTAGCGGGGGGTGGGTCAGATACGCAGTATTTT.

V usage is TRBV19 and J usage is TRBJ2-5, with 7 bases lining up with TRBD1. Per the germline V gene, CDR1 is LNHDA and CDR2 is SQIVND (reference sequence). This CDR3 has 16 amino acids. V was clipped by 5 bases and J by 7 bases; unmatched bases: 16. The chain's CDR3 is CASSPLQGQTPGTQYF. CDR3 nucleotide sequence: TGTGCCAGTAGTCCCCTTCAGGGACAGACCCCAGGGACCCAGTACTTC.

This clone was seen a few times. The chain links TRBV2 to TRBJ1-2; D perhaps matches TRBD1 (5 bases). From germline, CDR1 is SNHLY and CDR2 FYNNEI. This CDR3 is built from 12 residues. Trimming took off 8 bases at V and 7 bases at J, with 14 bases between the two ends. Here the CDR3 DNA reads TGTGCCAGCGACGGGGGACCGGGTGGCTACACCTTC. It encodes CASDGGPGGYTF.

CDR3 nucleotides: TGTGCCAGTAGTACCTCCGGGACGAACACCGGGGAGCTGTTTTTT. As protein: CASSTSGTNTGELFF. The chain recombines TRBV19 with TRBJ2-2; a weak D match, TRBD2 (5 bases). The CDR3 length is 15 residues. The ends were cut back, 4 bases at V and 0 bases at J, with 9 bases in the middle. CDR1 is LNHDA, CDR2 SQIVND, per germline (reference sequence).

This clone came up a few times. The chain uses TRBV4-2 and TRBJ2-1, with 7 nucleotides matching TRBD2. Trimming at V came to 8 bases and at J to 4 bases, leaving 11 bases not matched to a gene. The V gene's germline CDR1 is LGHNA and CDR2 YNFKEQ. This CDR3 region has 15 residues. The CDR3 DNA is TGTGCCAGCTCCAGGGAACGGGGGGAATACAATGAGCAGTTCTTC. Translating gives CASSRERGEYNEQFF.

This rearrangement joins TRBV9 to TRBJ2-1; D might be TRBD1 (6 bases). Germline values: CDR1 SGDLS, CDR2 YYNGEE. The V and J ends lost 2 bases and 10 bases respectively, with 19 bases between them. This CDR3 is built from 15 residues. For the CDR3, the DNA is TGTGCCAGCAGCGTTTACAGGGTAGGGTTTGACGAGCAGTTCTTC. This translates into CASSVYRVGFDEQFF. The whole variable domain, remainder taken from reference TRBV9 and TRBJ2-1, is DSGVTQTPKHLITATGQRVTLRCSPRSGDLSVYWYQQSLDQGLQFLIQYYNGEERAKGNILERFSAQQFPDLHSELNLSSLELGDSALYFCASSVYRVGFDEQFFGPGTRLTVL.

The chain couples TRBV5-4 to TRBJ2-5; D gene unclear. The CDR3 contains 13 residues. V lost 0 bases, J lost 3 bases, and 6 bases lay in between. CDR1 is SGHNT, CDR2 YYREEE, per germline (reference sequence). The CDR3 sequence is CASSLDSKETQYF. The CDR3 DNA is TGTGCCAGCAGCTTGGACAGTAAAGAGACCCAGTACTTC.